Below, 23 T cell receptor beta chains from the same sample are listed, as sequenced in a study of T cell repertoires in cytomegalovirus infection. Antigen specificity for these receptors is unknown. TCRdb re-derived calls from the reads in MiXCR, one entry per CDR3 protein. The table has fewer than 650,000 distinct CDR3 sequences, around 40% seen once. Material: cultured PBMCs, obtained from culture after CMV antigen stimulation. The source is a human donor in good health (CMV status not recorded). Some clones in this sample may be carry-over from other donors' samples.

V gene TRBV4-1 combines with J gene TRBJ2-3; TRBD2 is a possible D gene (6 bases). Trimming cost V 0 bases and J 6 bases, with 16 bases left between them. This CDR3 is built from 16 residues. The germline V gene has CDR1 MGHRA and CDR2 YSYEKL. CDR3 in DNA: TGCGCCAGCAGCCAAGATCGGCCAGGGAGGCGGGATACGCAGTATTTT. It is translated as CASSQDRPGRRDTQYF.

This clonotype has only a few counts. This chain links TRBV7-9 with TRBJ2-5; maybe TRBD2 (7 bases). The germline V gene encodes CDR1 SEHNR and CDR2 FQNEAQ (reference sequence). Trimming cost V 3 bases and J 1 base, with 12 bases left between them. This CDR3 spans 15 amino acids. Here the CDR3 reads CASSLYGGPQETQYF. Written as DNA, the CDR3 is TGTGCCAGCAGCTTGTACGGGGGGCCCCAAGAGACCCAGTACTTC.

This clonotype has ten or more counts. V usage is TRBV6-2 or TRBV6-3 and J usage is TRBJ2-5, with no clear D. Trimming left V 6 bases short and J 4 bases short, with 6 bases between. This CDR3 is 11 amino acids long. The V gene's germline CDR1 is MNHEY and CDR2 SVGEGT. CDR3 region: CASRLGETQYF. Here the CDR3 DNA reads TGTGCCAGCAGGCTGGGAGAGACCCAGTACTTC.

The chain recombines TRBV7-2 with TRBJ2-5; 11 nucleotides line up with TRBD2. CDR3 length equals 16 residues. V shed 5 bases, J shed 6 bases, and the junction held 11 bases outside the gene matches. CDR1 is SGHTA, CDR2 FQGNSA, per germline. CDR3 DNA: TGTGCCAGCAGCCTAAGCTCGACTAGCGGGATAAAGACCCAGTACTTC. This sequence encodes CASSLSSTSGIKTQYF.

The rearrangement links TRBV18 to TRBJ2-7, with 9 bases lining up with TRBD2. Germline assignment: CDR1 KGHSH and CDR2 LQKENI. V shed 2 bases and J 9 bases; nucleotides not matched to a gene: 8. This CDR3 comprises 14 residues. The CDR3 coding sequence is TGTGCCAGCTCACCAAGGGCTAGCGGGATCGTGCAGTACTTC. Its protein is CASSPRASGIVQYF.

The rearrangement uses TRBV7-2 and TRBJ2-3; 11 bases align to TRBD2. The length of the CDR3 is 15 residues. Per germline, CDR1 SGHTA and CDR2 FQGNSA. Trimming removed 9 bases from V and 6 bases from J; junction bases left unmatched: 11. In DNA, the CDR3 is TGTGCCAGTACCCTAGCGGGGGGTTTTGTGGATACGCAGTATTTT. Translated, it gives CASTLAGGFVDTQYF.

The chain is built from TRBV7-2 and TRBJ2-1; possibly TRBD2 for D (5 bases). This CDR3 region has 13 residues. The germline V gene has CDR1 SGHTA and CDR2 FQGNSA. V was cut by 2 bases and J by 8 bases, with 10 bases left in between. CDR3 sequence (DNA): TGTGCCAGCAGCTTATTTTTCGGGGATGAGCAGTTCTTC. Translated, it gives CASSLFFGDEQFF.

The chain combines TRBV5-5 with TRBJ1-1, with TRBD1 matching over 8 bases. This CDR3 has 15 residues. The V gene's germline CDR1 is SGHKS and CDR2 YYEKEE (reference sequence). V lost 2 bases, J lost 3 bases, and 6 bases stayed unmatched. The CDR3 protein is CASSFWSGGDTEAFF. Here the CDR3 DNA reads TGTGCCAGCAGCTTTTGGTCAGGGGGCGACACTGAAGCTTTCTTT.

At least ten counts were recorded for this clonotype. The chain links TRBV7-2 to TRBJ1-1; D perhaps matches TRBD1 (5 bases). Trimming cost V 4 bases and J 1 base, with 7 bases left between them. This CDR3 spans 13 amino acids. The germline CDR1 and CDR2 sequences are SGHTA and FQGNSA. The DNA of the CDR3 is TGTGCCAGCAGCTACCAGGGGAACACTGAAGCTTTCTTT. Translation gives CASSYQGNTEAFF.

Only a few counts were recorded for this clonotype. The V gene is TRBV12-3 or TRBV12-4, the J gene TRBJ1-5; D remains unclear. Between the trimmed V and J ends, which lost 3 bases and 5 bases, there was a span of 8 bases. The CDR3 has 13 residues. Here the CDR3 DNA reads TGTGCCAGCAGTTTGACTGGGCATCAGCCCCAGCATTTT. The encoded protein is CASSLTGHQPQHF.

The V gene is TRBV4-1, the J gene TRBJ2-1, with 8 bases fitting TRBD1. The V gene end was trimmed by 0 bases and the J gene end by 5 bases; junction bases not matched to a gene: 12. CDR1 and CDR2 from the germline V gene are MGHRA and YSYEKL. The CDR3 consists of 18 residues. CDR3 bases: TGCGCCAGCAGCCAAGACGGGTCCCAGTTGGGACAGGACAATGAGCAGTTCTTC. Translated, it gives CASSQDGSQLGQDNEQFF.

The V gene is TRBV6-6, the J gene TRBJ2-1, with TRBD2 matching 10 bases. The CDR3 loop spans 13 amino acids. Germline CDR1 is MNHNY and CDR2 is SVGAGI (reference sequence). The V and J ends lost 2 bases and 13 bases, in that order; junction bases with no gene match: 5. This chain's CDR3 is CASSYTGLADQFF. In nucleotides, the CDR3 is TGTGCCAGCAGTTACACCGGACTAGCGGACCAGTTCTTC.

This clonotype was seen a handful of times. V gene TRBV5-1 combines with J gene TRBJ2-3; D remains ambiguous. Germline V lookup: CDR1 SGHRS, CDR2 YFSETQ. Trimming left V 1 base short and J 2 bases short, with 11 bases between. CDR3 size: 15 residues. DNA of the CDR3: TGCGCCAGCAGCTTGCCGGCAGCCAACACAGATACGCAGTATTTT. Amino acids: CASSLPAANTDTQYF.

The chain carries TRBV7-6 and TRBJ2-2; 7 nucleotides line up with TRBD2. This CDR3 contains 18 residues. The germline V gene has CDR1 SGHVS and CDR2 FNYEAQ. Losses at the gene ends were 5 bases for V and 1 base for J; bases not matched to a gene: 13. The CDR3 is CASSPSQRGARNTGELFF. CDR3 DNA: TGTGCCAGCAGCCCATCCCAGCGGGGTGCTAGGAACACCGGGGAGCTGTTTTTT.

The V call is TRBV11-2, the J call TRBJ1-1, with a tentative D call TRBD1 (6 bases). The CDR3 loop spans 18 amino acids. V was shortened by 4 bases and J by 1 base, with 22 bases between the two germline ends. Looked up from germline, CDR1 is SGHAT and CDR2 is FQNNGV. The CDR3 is CASSSRRDTRTWNTEAFF. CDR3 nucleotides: TGTGCCAGCAGCTCTAGACGGGACACTAGGACCTGGAACACTGAAGCTTTCTTT.

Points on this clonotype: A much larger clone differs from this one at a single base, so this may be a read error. The CDR3 reads CASSRTNEQFF. The CDR3 DNA follows: TGTGCCAGCAGCCGAACCAATGAGCAGTTCTTC. The chain combines TRBV7-9 with TRBJ2-1; no reliable D call. The CDR3 extends over 11 amino acids. Germline assignment: CDR1 SEHNR and CDR2 FQNEAQ (reference sequence). V gave up 5 bases and J gave up 6 bases, with 5 bases separating them.

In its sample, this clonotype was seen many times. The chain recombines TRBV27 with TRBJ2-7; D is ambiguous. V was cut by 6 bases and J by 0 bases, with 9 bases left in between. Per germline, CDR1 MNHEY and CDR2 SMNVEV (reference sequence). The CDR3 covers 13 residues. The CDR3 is CASSLAVSYEQYF. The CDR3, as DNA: TGTGCCAGCAGCTTAGCCGTCTCCTACGAGCAGTACTTC.

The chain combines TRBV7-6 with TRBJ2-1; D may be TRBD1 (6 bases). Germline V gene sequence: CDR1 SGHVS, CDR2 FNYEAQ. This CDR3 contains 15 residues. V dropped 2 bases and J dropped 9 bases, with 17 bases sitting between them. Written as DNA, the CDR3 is TGTGCCAGCAGCTTAAGCTGGGACACCACTCCTGAGCAGTTCTTC. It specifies CASSLSWDTTPEQFF.

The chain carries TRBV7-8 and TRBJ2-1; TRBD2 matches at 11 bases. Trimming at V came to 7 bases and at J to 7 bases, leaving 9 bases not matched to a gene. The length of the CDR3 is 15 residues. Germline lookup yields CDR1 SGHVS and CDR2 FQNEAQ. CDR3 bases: TGTGCCAGCACCCTCGGGACTAGCGGTTCTAATGAGCAGTTCTTC. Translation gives CASTLGTSGSNEQFF.

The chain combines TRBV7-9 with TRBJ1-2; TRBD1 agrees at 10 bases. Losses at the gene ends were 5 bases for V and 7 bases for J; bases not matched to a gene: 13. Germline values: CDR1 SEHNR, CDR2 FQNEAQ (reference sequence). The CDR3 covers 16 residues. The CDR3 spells CASSPSGDRGFGGYTF. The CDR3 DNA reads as TGTGCCAGCAGCCCTTCCGGGGACAGGGGATTTGGTGGCTACACCTTC.

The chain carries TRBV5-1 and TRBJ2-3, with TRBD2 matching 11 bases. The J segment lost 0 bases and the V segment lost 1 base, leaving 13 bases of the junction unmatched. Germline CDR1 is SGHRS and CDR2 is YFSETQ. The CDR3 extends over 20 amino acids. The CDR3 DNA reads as TGCGCCAGCAGCTTGCGAGAAACTAGCGGGGGTGGTGGGAGCACAGATACGCAGTATTTT. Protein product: CASSLRETSGGGGSTDTQYF.

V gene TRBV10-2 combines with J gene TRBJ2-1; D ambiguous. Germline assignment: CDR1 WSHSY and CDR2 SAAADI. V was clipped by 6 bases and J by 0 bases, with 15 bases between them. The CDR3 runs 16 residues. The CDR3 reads CASRRFNDFSYNEQFF. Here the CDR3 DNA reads TGCGCCAGCAGGCGGTTCAACGATTTCTCCTACAATGAGCAGTTCTTC.

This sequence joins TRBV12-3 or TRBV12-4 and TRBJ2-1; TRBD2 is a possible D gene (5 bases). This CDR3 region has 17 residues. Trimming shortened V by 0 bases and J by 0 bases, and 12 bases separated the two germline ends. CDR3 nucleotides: TGTGCCAGCAGTTTAGCTTCGCGGAGGCGCTCCTACAATGAGCAGTTCTTC. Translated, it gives CASSLASRRRSYNEQFF.